This TCR beta chain was identified during a study of beta chain features in type 1 diabetes (dated by TCRdb to the late 2010s). Concerning the study at large: Patients and healthy donors did not differ in mean age, gender distribution, total cell number or subset yield. Regulatory and stem cell-like memory subsets were isolated from only 8 patients and roughly eight healthy donors, whereas naive and central memory subsets came from all 30 or so donors. In the study, recently diagnosed type 1 diabetes patients and matched healthy donors were compared on the TCRB repertoires of their sorted circulating CD4+ T cell subsets. Across all samples, almost 110 million sorted cells were examined, and cell number per subset correlated strongly with RNA yield. Findings and caveats that apply to the study as a whole: The naive, central memory and regulatory TCRB repertoires appeared to resemble one another more closely among patients than among healthy donors. Because the HLA sub-analyses included only small numbers of individuals, any influence of HLA type on TCRB rearrangement was left unresolved. A moderate but significant shortening of TCRB CDR3 length was observed in type 1 diabetes patients in all four CD4+ subsets. Patients with type 1 diabetes made fewer insertions and deleted more nucleotides at VDJ recombination sites, implying thymic rearrangement abnormalities. Shorter templates might be favored by PCR, yet because patient and control samples were amplified and corrected together, any such skew would affect both groups equally. Sequencing cDNA rather than genomic DNA could over-represent highly expressing activated cells, although activation and CD3 levels did not differ between groups.

This clone was observed a handful of times. Its antigen is currently not known. No per-base quality is available; no much larger clone lies one base away. Other DNA sequences in the sample encode the same CDR3. The CDR3, from cysteine to phenylalanine, totals 16 residues. The kept DNA is CDR3 alone, 48 bases in frame from the first base. The germline V gene (reference sequence) specifies SEHNR as CDR1 and FQNEAQ as CDR2. Ends trimmed: V by 5 bases, J by 1 base; bases unmatched to a gene: 4. From each donor, a single peripheral blood sample of roughly 0.11 L on average was drawn into heparinised tubes. Naive, central memory, regulatory and stem cell-like memory CD4+ T cells were sorted on a BD FACSAria II using a panel including CD45RO, CCR7, CD25, CD127, CD95 and CD27. All sorted populations exceeded 95% purity. PBMCs were isolated right away by Lymphoprep density gradient centrifugation and were stained directly, without culture. Samples were stained and sorted in pairs, with one healthy donor and one patient per experiment, so that batch effects were minimized.

The entire amount of isolated RNA was reverse transcribed using the High Capacity cDNA Reverse Transcription Kit, so the sequenced TCRB transcripts were expressed ones. Deep immunoSEQ sequencing was applied to naive, central memory and regulatory T cell samples, giving an average of roughly 3.3 million total reads per sample. Sorted cells were lysed in RLT buffer, and RNA was extracted using DNase-treated RNeasy Micro or Mini kits according to cell number. To prevent cross-contamination, every cell subset was processed on its own, while patient and healthy donor samples were processed together. The immunoSEQ multiplex PCR was used to amplify TCRB sequences from cDNA, generating 87-bp fragments that spanned the CDR3 region. Sequencing of the amplicons was done on the Illumina HiSeq platform. The original methods were these. PCR bias was corrected computationally using synthetic template baselines, and reads within Hamming distance 2 were collapsed, with unmergeable singletons discarded. Reads were aligned against IMGT so that V, D and J genes, CDR3 length and insertions or deletions at six rearrangement sites could be assigned. Clonotype counts were normalized to sorted cell number within each subset before computing true diversity and Gini coefficients with the tcR R package. The overlap coefficient, calculated on TCRB nucleotide sequences, was used to quantify repertoire sharing. TCRdb retrieved this table from immuneACCESS and kept in-frame rearrangements only. Not all clones are present; in checked studies, unresolved V genes account for under half, and no reason is known for the remainder. Clonal size and the V and J genes are those of that table, whereas D and trimming came from the DNA. This sample holds some 160,000 clones; over 7.5% were observed only once. Of the sample, roughly 2.5% is held by the ten largest clones.

The source material was central memory CD4+ T cells from blood. The V and J segments used are TRBV7-9 and TRBJ2-2; 10 central bases correspond to TRBD1. The receptor was derived from a woman between 18 and 30 years old in good health. This receptor carries the CDR3 CASSSRDRGNTGELFF. The sequence in DNA is TGTGCCAGCAGCAGCCGGGACAGGGGGAACACCGGGGAGCTGTTTTTT.